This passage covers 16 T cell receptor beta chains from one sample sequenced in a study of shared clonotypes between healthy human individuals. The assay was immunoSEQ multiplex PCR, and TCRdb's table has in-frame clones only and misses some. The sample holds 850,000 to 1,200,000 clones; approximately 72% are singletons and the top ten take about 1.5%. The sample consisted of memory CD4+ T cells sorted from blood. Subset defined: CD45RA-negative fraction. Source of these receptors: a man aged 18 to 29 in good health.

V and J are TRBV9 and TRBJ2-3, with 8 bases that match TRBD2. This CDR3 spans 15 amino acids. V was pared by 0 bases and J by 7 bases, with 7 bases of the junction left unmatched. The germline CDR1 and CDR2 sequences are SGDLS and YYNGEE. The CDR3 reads CASSVVRGGMNTQYF. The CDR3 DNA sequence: TGTGCCAGCAGCGTAGTCCGGGGGGGAATGAATACGCAGTATTTT.

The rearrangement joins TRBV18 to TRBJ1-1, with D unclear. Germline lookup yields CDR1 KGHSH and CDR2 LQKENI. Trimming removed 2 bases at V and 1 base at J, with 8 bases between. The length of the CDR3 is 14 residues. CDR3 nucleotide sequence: TGTGCCAGCTCACCAGGGTCTAAGAACACTGAAGCTTTCTTT. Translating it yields CASSPGSKNTEAFF.

The CDR3 loop reads CASSQRSGDNNSPLHF. The CDR3, as DNA: TGTGCCAGCAGCCAGCGATCAGGGGATAATAATTCACCCCTCCACTTT. The V and J genes are TRBV7-8 and TRBJ1-6, with TRBD1 as a possible D gene (6 bases). Trimming removed 5 bases at V and 5 bases at J, with 16 bases between. The CDR3 contains 16 residues. From germline, CDR1 is SGHVS and CDR2 FQNEAQ.

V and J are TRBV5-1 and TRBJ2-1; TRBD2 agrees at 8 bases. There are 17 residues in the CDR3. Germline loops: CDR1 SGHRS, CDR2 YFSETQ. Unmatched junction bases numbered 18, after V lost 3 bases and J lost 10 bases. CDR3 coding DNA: TGCGCCAGCAGCTCGGATGTGGGACTAGACGTTCCCCACGAGCAGTTCTTC. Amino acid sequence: CASSSDVGLDVPHEQFF. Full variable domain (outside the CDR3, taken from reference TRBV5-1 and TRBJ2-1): KAGVTQTPRYLIKTRGQQVTLSCSPISGHRSVSWYQQTPGQGLQFLFEYFSETQRNKGNFPGRFSGRQFSNSRSEMNVSTLELGDSALYLCASSSDVGLDVPHEQFFGPGTRLTVL.

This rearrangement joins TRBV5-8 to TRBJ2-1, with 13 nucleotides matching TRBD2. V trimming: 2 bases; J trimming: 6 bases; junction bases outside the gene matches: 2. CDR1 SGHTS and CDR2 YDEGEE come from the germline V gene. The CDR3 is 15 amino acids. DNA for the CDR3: TGTGCCAGCAGCTTTACTAGCGGGGGGGCCAATGAGCAGTTCTTC. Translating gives CASSFTSGGANEQFF. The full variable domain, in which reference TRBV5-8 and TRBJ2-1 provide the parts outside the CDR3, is EAGVTQSPTHLIKTRGQQATLRCSPISGHTSVYWYQQALGLGLQFLLWYDEGEERNRGNFPPRFSGRQFPNYSSELNVNALELEDSALYLCASSFTSGGANEQFFGPGTRLTVL.

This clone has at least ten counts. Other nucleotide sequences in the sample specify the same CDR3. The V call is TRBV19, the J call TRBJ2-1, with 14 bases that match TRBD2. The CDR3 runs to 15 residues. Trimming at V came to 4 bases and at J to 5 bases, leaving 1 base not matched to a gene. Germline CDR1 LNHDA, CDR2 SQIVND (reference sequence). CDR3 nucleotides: TGTGCCAGTAGTACGGGACTAGCGGGAGACAATGAGCAGTTCTTC. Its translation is CASSTGLAGDNEQFF.

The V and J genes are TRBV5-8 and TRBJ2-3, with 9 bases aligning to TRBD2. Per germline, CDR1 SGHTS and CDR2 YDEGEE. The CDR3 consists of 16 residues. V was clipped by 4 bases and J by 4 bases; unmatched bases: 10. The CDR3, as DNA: TGTGCCAGCAGCAATGTAGTAGCGGGAGCGGCAGATACGCAGTATTTT. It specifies CASSNVVAGAADTQYF.

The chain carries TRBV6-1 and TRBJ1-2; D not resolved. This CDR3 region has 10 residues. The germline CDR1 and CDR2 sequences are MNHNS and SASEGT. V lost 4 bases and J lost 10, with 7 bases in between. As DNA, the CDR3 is TGTGCCAGCAGTGTGGGTTTCTACACCTTC. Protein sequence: CASSVGFYTF.

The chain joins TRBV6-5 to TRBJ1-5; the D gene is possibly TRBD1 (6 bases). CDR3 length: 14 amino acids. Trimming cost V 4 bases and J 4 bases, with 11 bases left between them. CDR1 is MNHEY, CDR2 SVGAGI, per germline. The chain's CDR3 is CASSSLQGNQPQHF. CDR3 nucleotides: TGTGCCAGCAGTTCCCTACAGGGAAATCAGCCCCAGCATTTT.

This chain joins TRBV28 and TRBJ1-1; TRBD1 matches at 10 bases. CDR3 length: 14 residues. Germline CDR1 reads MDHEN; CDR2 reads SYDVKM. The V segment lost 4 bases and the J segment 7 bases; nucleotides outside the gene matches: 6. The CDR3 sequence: CASSSDRGRIEAFF. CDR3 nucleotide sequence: TGTGCCAGCAGTTCCGACAGGGGGCGGATTGAAGCTTTCTTT.

The CDR3 spells CASSLTGSSGAKNIQYF. The CDR3 region has the DNA TGTGCCAGCAGCTTGACCGGGTCCTCCGGAGCCAAAAACATTCAGTACTTC. The chain recombines TRBV7-9 with TRBJ2-4, with unresolved D. The CDR3 runs 17 residues. V lost 3 bases and J 0 bases, leaving 15 bases between the germline ends. Germline V gene data show CDR1 as SEHNR and CDR2 as FQNEAQ (reference sequence).

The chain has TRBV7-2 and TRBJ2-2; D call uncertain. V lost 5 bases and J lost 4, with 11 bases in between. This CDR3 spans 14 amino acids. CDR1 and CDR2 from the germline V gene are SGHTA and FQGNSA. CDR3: CASSENWVTGELFF. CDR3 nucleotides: TGTGCCAGCAGCGAGAACTGGGTCACCGGGGAGCTGTTTTTT.

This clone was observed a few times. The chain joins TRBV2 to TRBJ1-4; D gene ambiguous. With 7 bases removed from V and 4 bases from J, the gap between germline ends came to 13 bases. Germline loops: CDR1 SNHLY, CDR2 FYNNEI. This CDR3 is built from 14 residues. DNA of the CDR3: TGTGCCAGCAATTCGAAGTTACTTAATGAAAAACTGTTTTTT. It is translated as CASNSKLLNEKLFF.

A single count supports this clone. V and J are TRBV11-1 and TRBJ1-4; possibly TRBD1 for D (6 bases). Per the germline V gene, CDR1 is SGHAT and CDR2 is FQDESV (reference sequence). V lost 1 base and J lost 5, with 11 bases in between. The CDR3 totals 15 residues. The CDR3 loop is CASSLGLTGNEKLFF. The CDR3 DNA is TGTGCCAGCAGCTTAGGTCTTACAGGGAATGAAAAACTGTTTTTT. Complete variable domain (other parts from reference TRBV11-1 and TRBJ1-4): EAEVAQSPRYKITEKSQAVAFWCDPISGHATLYWYRQILGQGPELLVQFQDESVVDDSQLPKDRFSAERLKGVDSTLKIQPAELGDSAMYLCASSLGLTGNEKLFFGSGTQLSVL.

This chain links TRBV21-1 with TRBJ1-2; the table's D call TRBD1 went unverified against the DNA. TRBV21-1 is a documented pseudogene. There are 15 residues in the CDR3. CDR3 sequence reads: CASSSEDRTRWGYTF. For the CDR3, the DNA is TGTGCCAGCAGCAGTGAGGACAGGACACGATGGGGCTACACCTTC.

This chain's CDR3 is CASSEDRRGYTDTQYF. The CDR3 bases are TGCGCCAGCAGTGAGGACCGGCGGGGCTACACAGATACGCAGTATTTT. This rearrangement joins TRBV10-1 to TRBJ2-3; TRBD2 is a possible D gene (6 bases). The V end lost 2 bases, the J end lost 2 bases, and 14 bases lay between the germline ends. This CDR3 contains 16 residues. Germline lookup yields CDR1 WNHNN and CDR2 SYGVQD (reference sequence).